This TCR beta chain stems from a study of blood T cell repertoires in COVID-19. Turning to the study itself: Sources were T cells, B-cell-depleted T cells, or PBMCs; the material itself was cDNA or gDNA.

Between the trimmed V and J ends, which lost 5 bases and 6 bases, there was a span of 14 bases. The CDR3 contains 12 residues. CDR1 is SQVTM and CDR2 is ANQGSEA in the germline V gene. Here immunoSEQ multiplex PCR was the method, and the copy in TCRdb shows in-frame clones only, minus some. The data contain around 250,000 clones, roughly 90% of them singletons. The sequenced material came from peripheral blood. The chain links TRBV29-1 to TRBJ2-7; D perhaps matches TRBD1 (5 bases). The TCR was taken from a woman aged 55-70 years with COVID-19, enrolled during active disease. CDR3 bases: TGCAGCGTTATGGGAAGGGGATTCGAGCAGTACTTC. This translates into CSVMGRGFEQYF.